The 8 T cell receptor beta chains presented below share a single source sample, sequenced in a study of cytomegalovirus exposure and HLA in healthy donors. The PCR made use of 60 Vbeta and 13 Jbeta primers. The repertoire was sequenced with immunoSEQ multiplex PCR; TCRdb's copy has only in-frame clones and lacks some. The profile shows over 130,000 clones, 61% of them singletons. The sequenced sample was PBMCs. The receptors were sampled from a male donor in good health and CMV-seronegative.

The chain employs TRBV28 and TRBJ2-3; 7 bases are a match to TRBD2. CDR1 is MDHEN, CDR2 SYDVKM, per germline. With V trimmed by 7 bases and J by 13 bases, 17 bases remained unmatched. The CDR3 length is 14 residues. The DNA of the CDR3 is TGTGCCAGCACCCTGGGCCCCCGGGACTACGCAAAGTATTTT. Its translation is CASTLGPRDYAKYF.

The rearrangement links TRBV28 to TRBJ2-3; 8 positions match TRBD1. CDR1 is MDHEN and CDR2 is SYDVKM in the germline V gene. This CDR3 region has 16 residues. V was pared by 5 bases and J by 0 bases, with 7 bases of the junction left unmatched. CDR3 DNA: TGTGCCAGCAGTACTAACAGGGGGATAAGCACAGATACGCAGTATTTT. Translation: CASSTNRGISTDTQYF.

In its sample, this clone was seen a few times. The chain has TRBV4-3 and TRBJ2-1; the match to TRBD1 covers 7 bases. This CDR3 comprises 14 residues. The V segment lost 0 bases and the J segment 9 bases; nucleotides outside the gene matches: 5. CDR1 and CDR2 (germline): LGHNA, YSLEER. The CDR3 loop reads CASSQDEGQIEQFF. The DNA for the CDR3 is TGCGCCAGCAGCCAAGATGAGGGACAGATTGAGCAGTTCTTC.

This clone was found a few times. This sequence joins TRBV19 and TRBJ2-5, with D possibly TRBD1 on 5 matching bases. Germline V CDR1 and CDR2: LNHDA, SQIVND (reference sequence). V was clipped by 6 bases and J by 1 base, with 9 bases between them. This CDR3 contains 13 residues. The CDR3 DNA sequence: TGTGCCAGTAGCAGGGATCTCCAAGAGACCCAGTACTTC. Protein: CASSRDLQETQYF.

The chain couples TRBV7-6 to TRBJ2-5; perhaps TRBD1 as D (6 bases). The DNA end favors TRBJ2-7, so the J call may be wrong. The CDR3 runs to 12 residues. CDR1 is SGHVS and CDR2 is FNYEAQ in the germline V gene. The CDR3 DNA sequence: TGTGCCAGCAGCGCGACAGGTTACGAGCAGTACTTC. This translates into CASSATGYEQYF.

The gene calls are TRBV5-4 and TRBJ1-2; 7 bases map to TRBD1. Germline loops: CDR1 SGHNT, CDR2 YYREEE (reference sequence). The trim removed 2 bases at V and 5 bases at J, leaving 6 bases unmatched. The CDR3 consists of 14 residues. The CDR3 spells CASSFDRVGYGYTF. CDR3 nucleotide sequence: TGTGCCAGCAGCTTCGACAGGGTCGGGTATGGCTACACCTTC.

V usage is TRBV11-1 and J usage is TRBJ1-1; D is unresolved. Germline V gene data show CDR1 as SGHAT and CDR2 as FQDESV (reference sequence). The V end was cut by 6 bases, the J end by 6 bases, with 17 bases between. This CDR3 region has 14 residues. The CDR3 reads CASSPMEGKAEAFF. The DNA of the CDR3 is TGTGCCAGCAGTCCTATGGAGGGAAAGGCTGAAGCTTTCTTT.

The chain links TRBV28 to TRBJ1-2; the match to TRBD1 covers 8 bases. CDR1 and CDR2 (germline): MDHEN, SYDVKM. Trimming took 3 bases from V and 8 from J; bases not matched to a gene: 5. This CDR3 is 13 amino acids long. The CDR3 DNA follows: TGTGCCAGCAGTTTCCTGGACAGGGACGGCTACACCTTC. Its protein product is CASSFLDRDGYTF.